This TCR beta chain was recorded in a study of OX40 agonist ivuxolimab in advanced cancers. Regarding the study in general: Ivuxolimab, which targeted the costimulatory receptor OX40 (CD134), was an agonistic, fully human IgG2 monoclonal antibody. Peripheral TCRbeta sequencing aimed to test whether ivuxolimab altered TCR sequence diversity and caused clonal T-cell expansion. The paper covers the monotherapy dose-escalation part of the phase I ivuxolimab trial, which included N = 52 patients. Partial responses occurred in three dose-escalation patients, of whom one had hepatocellular carcinoma and two had cutaneous melanoma. Of the roughly 51 patients in dose escalation, around 20 had hepatocellular carcinoma, some 15 had melanoma, 9 had renal cell carcinoma and 9 had head and neck cancer. The dose-escalation cohort was 82.7% male with a mean age of around 64 years, ranging from about 20 to 80. Patients were allowed to have had prior anti-PD-1, anti-PD-L1 or anti-CTLA-4 therapy, and approximately 43% of the dose-escalation patients had previously received checkpoint inhibitors. Intravenous ivuxolimab was administered to patients every 2 weeks at six dose levels: 0.01, 0.1, 0.3, 1.5, 3 and 10 mg/kg. General findings and caveats noted by the study authors: Antigen specificity was not determined for the clonally expanded peripheral T cells. After ivuxolimab, more expanded clones were found on average in CD8+ T cells than in CD4+ T cells. Low levels of normalized T-cell clonal expansion were also seen in some nonresponding patients. Clonal expansion of both CD4+ and CD8+ blood T cells was observed from baseline to week 6 at doses 0.1 to 3.0 mg/kg. In the 0.1-3.0 mg/kg groups, partial responders were among the patients with the lowest normalized peripheral clonal expansion, particularly in CD8+ T cells.

According to the germline V gene (reference sequence), CDR1 reads MNHEY and CDR2 reads SMNVEV. The junction carries 13 bases between V and J, which are trimmed by 1 base and 2 bases respectively. The CDR3 goes from the cysteine to the phenylalanine over 16 residues. Kept here is only the CDR3 DNA, which spans 48 bases and is read in frame from base 1. To sequence the TCRbeta CDR3 region, genomic DNA was isolated from the sorted cells. TCRbeta CDR3 regions were sequenced using the immunoSEQ Assay. TCRdb limited this immuneACCESS table to in-frame rearrangements with V and J called. A share of clones is missing; checked studies link under half to unresolved V genes, and the rest is unexplained. The sample data list 84,000 or so clones, and roughly 94% of these were observed just once. Jointly, the top ten make up 11% of the sample. Of note for this clone: Its antigen remains undetermined. No much larger clone is present one base from it, and per-base qualities are unavailable.

The trial excluded patients who had a history of autoimmune disease or were on systemic immunosuppression. In every dose cohort, peripheral blood was drawn for TCR sequencing at baseline, cycle 4 day 1, and cycle 7 day 1. Samples were obtained from an open-label, multicenter, first-in-human phase I dose-escalation trial of ivuxolimab. Adults with locally advanced or metastatic melanoma, renal cell carcinoma, hepatocellular carcinoma or head and neck squamous cell carcinoma were enrolled in the trial. Before TCR sequencing, CD4+ and CD8+ T cells were separately sorted from peripheral blood. The rearranged chain carries TRBV27 and TRBJ2-3; the D gene is not confidently resolved. The receptor's source is an adult with an advanced solid tumor such as melanoma, head and neck, liver or kidney cancer. The sequenced sample was CD4+ or CD8+ T cells sorted from blood, obtained in a trial of the OX40 agonist ivuxolimab. The bases are TGTGCCAGCAGTTTATGGCCCCCTGACCCCACAGATACGCAGTATTTT. This yields the protein CASSLWPPDPTDTQYF.